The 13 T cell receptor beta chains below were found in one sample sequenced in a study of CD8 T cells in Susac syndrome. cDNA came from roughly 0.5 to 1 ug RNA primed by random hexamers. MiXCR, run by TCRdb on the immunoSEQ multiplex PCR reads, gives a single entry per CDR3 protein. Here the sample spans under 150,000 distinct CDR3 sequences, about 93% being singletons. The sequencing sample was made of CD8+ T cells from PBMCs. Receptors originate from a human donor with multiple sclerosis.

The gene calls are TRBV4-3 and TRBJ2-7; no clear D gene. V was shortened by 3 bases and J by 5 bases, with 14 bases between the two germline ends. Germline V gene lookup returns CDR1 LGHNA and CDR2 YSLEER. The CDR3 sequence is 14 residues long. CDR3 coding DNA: TGCGCCAGCAGCCAGCGCACCTTCGGGCACGAGCAGTACTTC. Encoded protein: CASSQRTFGHEQYF.

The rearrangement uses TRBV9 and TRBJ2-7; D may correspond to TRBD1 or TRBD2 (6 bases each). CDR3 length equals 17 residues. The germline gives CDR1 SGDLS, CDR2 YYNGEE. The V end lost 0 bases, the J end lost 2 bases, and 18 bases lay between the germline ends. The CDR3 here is CASSVGGGVEGPYEQYF. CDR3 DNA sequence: TGTGCCAGCAGCGTAGGTGGGGGCGTGGAGGGACCCTACGAGCAGTACTTC.

Written as DNA, the CDR3 is TGTGCCAGCAGTTATTTGGGCGGACCGAACACCGGGGAGCTGTTTTTT. It is translated as CASSYLGGPNTGELFF. The chain carries TRBV6-6 and TRBJ2-2; unclear D gene. The germline V and J ends were trimmed by 3 bases and 0 bases, with 11 bases remaining between them. CDR1 is MNHNY and CDR2 is SVGAGI in the germline V gene (reference sequence). This CDR3 contains 16 residues.

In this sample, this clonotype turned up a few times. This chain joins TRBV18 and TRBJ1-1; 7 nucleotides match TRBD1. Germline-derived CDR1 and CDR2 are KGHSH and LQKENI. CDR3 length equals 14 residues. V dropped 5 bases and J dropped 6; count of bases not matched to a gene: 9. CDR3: CASSATGEGSEAFF. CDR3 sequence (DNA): TGTGCCAGCTCAGCCACAGGGGAAGGATCTGAAGCTTTCTTT.

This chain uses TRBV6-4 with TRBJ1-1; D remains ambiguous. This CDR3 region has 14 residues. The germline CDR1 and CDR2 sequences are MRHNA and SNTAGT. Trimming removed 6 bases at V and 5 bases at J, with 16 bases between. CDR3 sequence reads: CASRPGEGWTEAFF. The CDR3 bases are TGTGCCAGCAGGCCGGGTGAAGGTTGGACTGAAGCTTTCTTT.

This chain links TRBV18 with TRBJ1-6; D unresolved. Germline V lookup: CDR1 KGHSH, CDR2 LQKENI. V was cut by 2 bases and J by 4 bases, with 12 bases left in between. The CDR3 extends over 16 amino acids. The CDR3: CASSPERVGYNSPLHF. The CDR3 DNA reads TGTGCCAGCTCACCAGAGAGGGTCGGGTATAATTCACCCCTCCACTTT.

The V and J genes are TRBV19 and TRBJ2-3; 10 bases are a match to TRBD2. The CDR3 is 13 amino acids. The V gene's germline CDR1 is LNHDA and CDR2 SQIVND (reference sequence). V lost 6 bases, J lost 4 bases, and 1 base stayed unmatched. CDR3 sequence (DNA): TGTGCCAGTAGAGCGGGAGGGCCAGATACGCAGTATTTT. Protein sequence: CASRAGGPDTQYF.

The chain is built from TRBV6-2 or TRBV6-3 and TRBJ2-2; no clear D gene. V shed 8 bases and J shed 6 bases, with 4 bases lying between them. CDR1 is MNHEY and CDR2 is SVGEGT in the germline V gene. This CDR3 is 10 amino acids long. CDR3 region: CASWAGELFF. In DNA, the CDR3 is TGTGCCAGCTGGGCCGGGGAGCTGTTTTTT.

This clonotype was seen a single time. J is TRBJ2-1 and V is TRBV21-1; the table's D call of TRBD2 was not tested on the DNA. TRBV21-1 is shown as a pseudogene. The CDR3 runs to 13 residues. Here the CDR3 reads CASSTGSAYEQFF. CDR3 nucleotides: TGTGCCAGCAGCACCGGGAGCGCCTATGAGCAGTTCTTC.

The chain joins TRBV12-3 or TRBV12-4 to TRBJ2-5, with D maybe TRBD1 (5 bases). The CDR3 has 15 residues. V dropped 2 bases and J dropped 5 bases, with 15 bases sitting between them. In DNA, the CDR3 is TGTGCCAGCAGTTTATTTTGGGGCTCGGAGGAGACCCAGTACTTC. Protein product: CASSLFWGSEETQYF.

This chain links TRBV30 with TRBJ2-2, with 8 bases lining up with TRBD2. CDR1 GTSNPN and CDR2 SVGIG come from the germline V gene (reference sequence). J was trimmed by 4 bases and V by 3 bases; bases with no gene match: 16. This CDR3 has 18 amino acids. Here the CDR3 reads CAWSSGLGMTRVTGELFF. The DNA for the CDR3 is TGTGCCTGGAGCTCGGGACTAGGGATGACCCGAGTCACCGGGGAGCTGTTTTTT.

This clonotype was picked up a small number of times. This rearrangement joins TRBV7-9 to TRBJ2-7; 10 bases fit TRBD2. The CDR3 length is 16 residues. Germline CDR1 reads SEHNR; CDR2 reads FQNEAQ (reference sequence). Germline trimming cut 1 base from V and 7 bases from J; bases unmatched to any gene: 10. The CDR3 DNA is TGTGCCAGCAGCTTAGTGGGAGCGGGAGGGCGGGGTGAGCAGTACTTC. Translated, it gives CASSLVGAGGRGEQYF. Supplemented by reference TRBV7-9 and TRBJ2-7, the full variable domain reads DTGVSQNPRHKITKRGQNVTFRCDPISEHNRLYWYRQTLGQGPEFLTYFQNEAQLEKSRLLSDRFSAERPKGSFSTLEIQRTEQGDSAMYLCASSLVGAGGRGEQYFGPGTRLTVT.

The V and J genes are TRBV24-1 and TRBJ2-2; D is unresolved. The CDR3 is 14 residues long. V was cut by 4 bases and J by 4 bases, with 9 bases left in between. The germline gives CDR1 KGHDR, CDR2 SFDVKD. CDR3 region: CATSDLATTGELFF. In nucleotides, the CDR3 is TGTGCCACCAGTGACCTCGCCACCACCGGGGAGCTGTTTTTT.